Below, 32 T cell receptor beta chains from the same sample are listed, as sequenced in a study of beta chain features in type 1 diabetes. What was sequenced were expressed TCRB transcripts, since all of the isolated RNA had been reverse transcribed. Sequencing used immunoSEQ multiplex PCR; TCRdb keeps in-frame clones, though not all of them. The data contain 400,000 to 600,000 clones, approximately 30% of them singletons. Sequencing was carried out using naive CD4+ T cells from blood. These receptor sequences come from a man aged 18 to 30 in good health.

V gene TRBV29-1 combines with J gene TRBJ2-7, with a possible D match to TRBD2 (6 bases). The CDR3 is 12 amino acids. Germline-derived CDR1 and CDR2 are SQVTM and ANQGSEA. V lost 7 bases, J lost 6 bases, and 16 bases lay in between. In nucleotides, the CDR3 is TGCAGCGCTCGGGACTCAATTATCGAGCAGTACTTC. Translation gives CSARDSIIEQYF.

The chain links TRBV5-1 to TRBJ2-2; no definite D call. The CDR3 sequence is 15 residues long. Trimming took off 0 bases at V and 0 bases at J, with 6 bases between the two ends. The germline V gene has CDR1 SGHRS and CDR2 YFSETQ. The CDR3 region has the DNA TGCGCCAGCAGCTTGGGAGCACCGAACACCGGGGAGCTGTTTTTT. Translated: CASSLGAPNTGELFF. Full variable domain (rest looked up from reference TRBV5-1 and TRBJ2-2): KAGVTQTPRYLIKTRGQQVTLSCSPISGHRSVSWYQQTPGQGLQFLFEYFSETQRNKGNFPGRFSGRQFSNSRSEMNVSTLELGDSALYLCASSLGAPNTGELFFGEGSRLTVL.

The chain joins TRBV9 to TRBJ2-5; no definite D call. The CDR3 is 15 amino acids. Germline V gives CDR1 SGDLS, CDR2 YYNGEE. The germline V and J ends were trimmed by 0 bases and 5 bases, with 14 bases remaining between them. This CDR3 reads CASSVEPTARETQYF. Written as DNA, the CDR3 is TGTGCCAGCAGCGTAGAGCCCACAGCGCGGGAGACCCAGTACTTC.

The chain combines TRBV30 with TRBJ2-7; the match to TRBD2 covers 14 bases. There are 15 residues in the CDR3. J was trimmed by 5 bases and V by 2 bases; bases with no gene match: 5. Germline CDR1 and CDR2: GTSNPN and SVGIG (reference sequence). This CDR3 is CAWSPTSGRANEQYF. The DNA of the CDR3 is TGTGCCTGGAGTCCGACTAGCGGGAGGGCCAACGAGCAGTACTTC.

The chain recombines TRBV15 with TRBJ2-1, with 10 positions matching TRBD2. The CDR3 is 16 amino acids. J lost 5 bases, V lost 1 base, and 5 bases had no gene match. The germline V gene has CDR1 LNHNV and CDR2 YYDKDF (reference sequence). The chain's CDR3 is CATSRGSGRGDNEQFF. For the CDR3, the DNA is TGTGCCACCAGCAGAGGAAGCGGGAGGGGCGACAATGAGCAGTTCTTC.

This clone was detected a few times. In DNA form, the CDR3 reads TGTGCCAGCAGTTATCCGGACTTGGACAATGAGCAGTTCTTC. It is translated as CASSYPDLDNEQFF. The chain joins TRBV6-9 to TRBJ2-1, with a tentative D call TRBD2 (5 bases). The CDR3 length is 14 residues. Trimming removed 2 bases from V and 5 bases from J, with 10 bases in between. Germline assignment: CDR1 MNHGY and CDR2 SVAAGI.

This chain connects TRBV10-3 to TRBJ1-2; D remains unclear. Trimming shortened V by 4 bases and J by 4 bases, and 10 bases separated the two germline ends. The germline V gene has CDR1 ENHRY and CDR2 SYGVKD. The CDR3 is 13 amino acids. The CDR3 sequence: CAISGGYGYGYTF. As DNA, the CDR3 is TGTGCCATCAGTGGAGGGTACGGCTATGGCTACACCTTC.

The chain is built from TRBV4-1 and TRBJ2-7, with TRBD2 matching 7 bases. The CDR3 loop spans 14 amino acids. Germline trimming cut 1 base from V and 3 bases from J; bases unmatched to any gene: 3. The germline gives CDR1 MGHRA, CDR2 YSYEKL. The CDR3 loop reads CASSQGASGYEQYF. The CDR3 nucleotides are TGCGCCAGCAGCCAAGGGGCTAGCGGCTACGAGCAGTACTTC.

V gene TRBV28 combines with J gene TRBJ2-3; D unresolved. Germline loops: CDR1 MDHEN, CDR2 SYDVKM. V lost 6 bases to trimming and J lost 6 bases, with 13 bases between them. This CDR3 has 13 residues. The CDR3 nucleotides read TGTGCCAGCAGCATCTTCTCTGGGGATACGCAGTATTTT. It yields the protein CASSIFSGDTQYF.

The gene calls are TRBV6-5 and TRBJ2-6, with 8 bases identical to TRBD1. Per germline, CDR1 MNHEY and CDR2 SVGAGI. With V trimmed by 5 bases and J by 3 bases, 3 bases remained unmatched. The CDR3 extends over 15 amino acids. The CDR3 region has the DNA TGTGCCAGCAGTAACAGGGGGTATGGGGCCAACGTCCTGACTTTC. Translation: CASSNRGYGANVLTF.

V is TRBV27 and J is TRBJ2-5; 8 bases map to TRBD1. Trimming cost V 6 bases and J 1 base; bases outside gene matches: 4. CDR3 length: 14 residues. CDR1 MNHEY and CDR2 SMNVEV come from the germline V gene (reference sequence). CDR3 DNA: TGTGCCAGCAGCCGGGGACAGGTCCAAGAGACCCAGTACTTC. Residues: CASSRGQVQETQYF.

In its sample, this clone was seen once. The chain joins TRBV18 to TRBJ2-1; D possibly matches TRBD1 or TRBD2 (6 bases each). This CDR3 is built from 15 residues. The germline CDR1 and CDR2 sequences are KGHSH and LQKENI. Trimming removed 2 bases from V and 5 bases from J, with 13 bases in between. Here the CDR3 reads CASSPDRGRHNEQFF. CDR3 sequence (DNA): TGTGCCAGCTCACCAGACCGGGGGCGACACAATGAGCAGTTCTTC.

The V and J genes are TRBV6-5 and TRBJ2-1; no clear D. Germline CDR1 and CDR2: MNHEY and SVGAGI. Trimming left V 7 bases short and J 5 bases short, with 12 bases between. The CDR3 contains 13 residues. CDR3 DNA sequence: TGTGCCAGCACCCCGCCGGGTAACAATGAGCAGTTCTTC. This translates into CASTPPGNNEQFF.

In DNA, the CDR3 is TGTGCCTGGAGGGCCCGCAGAAACACCGGGGAGCTGTTTTTT. Its translation is CAWRARRNTGELFF. The V and J genes are TRBV30 and TRBJ2-2; D ambiguous. V was cut by 3 bases and J by 2 bases, with 10 bases left in between. In germline, CDR1 is GTSNPN, CDR2 SVGIG (reference sequence). The CDR3 covers 14 residues.

In its sample, this clone was seen a few times. The chain carries TRBV18 and TRBJ2-1; 15 nucleotides match TRBD2. Germline CDR1 reads KGHSH; CDR2 reads LQKENI. CDR3 length equals 20 residues. J lost 0 bases, V lost 0 bases, and 6 bases had no gene match. The CDR3: CASSPPGLAGGPGSYNEQFF. The CDR3 DNA is TGTGCCAGCTCACCACCCGGACTAGCGGGAGGGCCGGGCTCCTACAATGAGCAGTTCTTC. Filled out from reference TRBV18 and TRBJ2-1, the complete variable domain reads NAGVMQNPRHLVRRRGQEARLRCSPMKGHSHVYWYRQLPEEGLKFMVYLQKENIIDESGMPKERFSAEFPKEGPSILRIQQVVRGDSAAYFCASSPPGLAGGPGSYNEQFFGPGTRLTVL.

The rearrangement uses TRBV4-2 and TRBJ2-5, with D perhaps matching TRBD1 (5 bases). The CDR3 covers 15 residues. V lost 3 bases to trimming and J lost 2 bases, with 13 bases between them. Germline CDR1 and CDR2: LGHNA and YNFKEQ. Written as DNA, the CDR3 is TGTGCCAGCAGCCACGACCCCAGGGAACAAGAGACCCAGTACTTC. This codes for CASSHDPREQETQYF.

The rearrangement uses TRBV6-5 and TRBJ2-5; 9 nucleotides align to TRBD1. In germline, CDR1 is MNHEY, CDR2 SVGAGI. The CDR3 covers 16 residues. The V and J ends lost 0 bases and 5 bases, in that order; junction bases with no gene match: 7. The CDR3 protein is CASSYSLQGARETQYF. As DNA, the CDR3 is TGTGCCAGCAGTTACTCGCTACAGGGGGCTCGGGAGACCCAGTACTTC.

V and J are TRBV7-9 and TRBJ2-6; D remains ambiguous. From germline, CDR1 is SEHNR and CDR2 FQNEAQ (reference sequence). CDR3 length: 16 residues. The V and J ends lost 1 base and 0 bases respectively, with 7 bases between them. The CDR3 DNA reads TGTGCCAGCAGCTTAGAATATGCCTCTGGGGCCAACGTCCTGACTTTC. The encoded protein is CASSLEYASGANVLTF.

The CDR3 region has the DNA TGCAGCGCCATGACAGGTATGAACACTGAAGCTTTCTTT. The encoded protein is CSAMTGMNTEAFF. The rearrangement links TRBV29-1 to TRBJ1-1; weak D call: TRBD1 (6 bases). The CDR3 covers 13 residues. V was shortened by 7 bases and J by 0 bases, with 12 bases between the two germline ends. Germline CDR1 SQVTM, CDR2 ANQGSEA.

The rearrangement links TRBV7-3 to TRBJ2-3, with 9 bases aligning to TRBD2. This CDR3 region has 16 residues. Germline assignment: CDR1 SGHTA and CDR2 FQGTGA. V was clipped by 1 base and J by 6 bases; unmatched bases: 8. The CDR3 nucleotides are TGTGCCAGCAGCTTAAGGCGCACTAGCGGGCCGGATACGCAGTATTTT. Protein sequence: CASSLRRTSGPDTQYF. Full variable domain (remainder filled in from reference TRBV7-3 and TRBJ2-3): GAGVSQTPSNKVTEKGKYVELRCDPISGHTALYWYRQSLGQGPEFLIYFQGTGAADDSGLPNDRFFAVRPEGSVSTLKIQRTERGDSAVYLCASSLRRTSGPDTQYFGPGTRLTVL.

The rearrangement links TRBV19 to TRBJ2-3; D unclear. The CDR3 runs 12 residues. Trimming took off 1 base at V and 6 bases at J, with 5 bases between the two ends. Germline values: CDR1 LNHDA, CDR2 SQIVND (reference sequence). This CDR3 is CASSIARDTQYF. CDR3 bases: TGTGCCAGTAGTATAGCGAGGGATACGCAGTATTTT.

The gene calls are TRBV7-2 and TRBJ2-2; D perhaps matches TRBD1 (6 bases). Germline CDR1 reads SGHTA; CDR2 reads FQGNSA. The CDR3 sequence is 15 residues long. The V gene lost 5 bases and the J gene lost 1 base, with 11 bases spanning the gap. The CDR3 sequence is CASSTDRLNTGELFF. Here the CDR3 DNA reads TGTGCCAGCAGCACGGACAGATTGAACACCGGGGAGCTGTTTTTT.

The CDR3 region is CSVGLDRGQETQYF. CDR3 bases: TGCAGCGTTGGGCTGGACAGGGGCCAAGAGACCCAGTACTTC. J is TRBJ2-5 and V is TRBV29-1, with 9 bases identical to TRBD1. Germline CDR1 is SQVTM and CDR2 is ANQGSEA. The J segment lost 1 base and the V segment lost 4 bases, leaving 4 bases of the junction unmatched. This CDR3 has 14 amino acids.

The J gene is TRBJ2-5, the V gene TRBV6-5, with D possibly being TRBD1 (5 bases). Trimming pared 7 bases from V and 6 bases from J, leaving 9 bases between. The germline CDR1 and CDR2 sequences are MNHEY and SVGAGI. The CDR3 has 11 amino acids. The CDR3 region has the DNA TGTGCCAGCACTCAGGGCCAGACCCAGTACTTC. Its translation is CASTQGQTQYF.

This clone was observed a handful of times. The J gene is TRBJ2-2, the V gene TRBV9; D is ambiguous. The germline V gene has CDR1 SGDLS and CDR2 YYNGEE. This CDR3 spans 14 amino acids. Deletions cut 0 bases from V and 5 bases from J, with 8 bases between. The CDR3 nucleotides read TGTGCCAGCAGCGTAGCACAGCCAACCGGGGAGCTGTTTTTT. Translation: CASSVAQPTGELFF.

This clone was seen more than once but under ten times. The chain is built from TRBV11-2 and TRBJ2-3; weak D call: TRBD2 (5 bases). Germline-derived CDR1 and CDR2 are SGHAT and FQNNGV. The V end was cut by 5 bases, the J end by 0 bases, with 12 bases between. CDR3 length equals 15 residues. This CDR3 is CASSPWRTSTDTQYF. The CDR3 nucleotides read TGTGCCAGCAGCCCTTGGCGGACTAGCACAGATACGCAGTATTTT.

The gene calls are TRBV30 and TRBJ1-1; D is uncertain. The CDR3 totals 13 residues. V lost 3 bases and J 1 base, leaving 9 bases between the germline ends. Germline CDR1 reads GTSNPN; CDR2 reads SVGIG (reference sequence). CDR3 DNA sequence: TGTGCCTGGAGGATCAGGTCGAACACTGAAGCTTTCTTT. Protein sequence: CAWRIRSNTEAFF.

This clone was detected a few times. Other DNA sequences within the sample encode an identical CDR3. The V and J genes are TRBV7-9 and TRBJ1-1, with D possibly matching TRBD1 (6 bases). The germline V gene encodes CDR1 SEHNR and CDR2 FQNEAQ (reference sequence). The CDR3 has 13 amino acids. V was cut by 5 bases and J by 4 bases, with 11 bases left in between. CDR3 in amino acids: CASSPQGGTEAFF. The DNA of the CDR3 is TGTGCCAGCAGCCCCCAAGGGGGCACTGAAGCTTTCTTT.

Only a few counts were recorded for this clone. This sequence joins TRBV30 and TRBJ2-5; no clear D gene. The CDR3 is 14 residues long. Germline V CDR1 and CDR2: GTSNPN, SVGIG (reference sequence). With 0 bases removed from V and 2 bases from J, the gap between germline ends came to 10 bases. CDR3 loop: CAWSVRVQQETQYF. CDR3 coding DNA: TGTGCCTGGAGTGTACGGGTTCAACAAGAGACCCAGTACTTC.

This sequence joins TRBV29-1 and TRBJ1-1; 9 nucleotides match TRBD1. The V gene's germline CDR1 is SQVTM and CDR2 ANQGSEA. This CDR3 contains 13 residues. V dropped 2 bases and J dropped 4; count of bases not matched to a gene: 2. The CDR3 loop reads CSVERDRATEAFF. In DNA, the CDR3 is TGCAGCGTTGAACGGGACAGGGCCACTGAAGCTTTCTTT.

This clone has more than one count but fewer than ten. The chain carries TRBV20-1 and TRBJ1-2; D gene uncertain. Trimming took 1 base from V and 4 from J, leaving 4 bases between them. The CDR3 spans 11 residues. The germline gives CDR1 DFQATT, CDR2 SNEGSKA (reference sequence). Here the CDR3 reads CSARGFYGYTF. In DNA, the CDR3 is TGCAGTGCTAGAGGCTTCTATGGCTACACCTTC.

Only a few counts were recorded for this clone. The same CDR3 also results from other DNA sequences found in this sample. This chain uses TRBV10-3 with TRBJ2-3; perhaps TRBD2 as D (6 bases). The germline V gene has CDR1 ENHRY and CDR2 SYGVKD. This CDR3 spans 13 amino acids. Deletions cut 11 bases from V and 3 bases from J, with 15 bases between. The CDR3 nucleotides read TGTGCCGTTCTAGCGTCGGGAACAGATACGCAGTATTTT. It yields the protein CAVLASGTDTQYF.